The 30 T cell receptor beta chains below were found in one sample sequenced in a study of OX40 agonist ivuxolimab in advanced cancers. Using immunoSEQ multiplex PCR, the repertoire was profiled, and TCRdb retains in-frame clones only, with some absent. The table shows 65,000 or so clones, with over 80% occurring only once. The source was CD4+ or CD8+ T cells sorted from blood, collected in a trial of the OX40 agonist ivuxolimab. The receptors here all came from an adult with an advanced solid tumor such as melanoma, head and neck, liver or kidney cancer.

The chain uses TRBV27 and TRBJ2-3; D possibly matches TRBD1 or TRBD2 (6 bases each). The CDR3 sequence is 14 residues long. Germline V gene data show CDR1 as MNHEY and CDR2 as SMNVEV (reference sequence). Trimming removed 4 bases at V and 1 base at J, with 9 bases between. CDR3 sequence reads: CASSSGARTDTQYF. The CDR3 bases are TGTGCCAGCAGTTCGGGGGCGCGCACAGATACGCAGTATTTT.

V is TRBV7-8 and J is TRBJ2-1; 9 nucleotides align to TRBD2. Germline assignment: CDR1 SGHVS and CDR2 FQNEAQ. The CDR3 sequence is 16 residues long. J was trimmed by 15 bases and V by 5 bases; bases with no gene match: 20. CDR3 nucleotides: TGTGCCAGCAGCCCAGCGCGGGTAAGCGGGAGGCCCGTGCGGTTCTTC. It codes for CASSPARVSGRPVRFF. The full variable domain, rest sourced from reference TRBV7-8 and TRBJ2-1, is GAGVSQSPRYKVAKRGQDVALRCDPISGHVSLFWYQQALGQGPEFLTYFQNEAQLDKSGLPSDRFFAERPEGSVSTLKIQRTQQEDSAVYLCASSPARVSGRPVRFFGPGTRLTVL.

The gene calls are TRBV5-4 and TRBJ2-1, with D hard to call. Trimming shortened V by 0 bases and J by 11 bases, and 6 bases separated the two germline ends. CDR1 is SGHNT and CDR2 is YYREEE in the germline V gene (reference sequence). CDR3 length: 11 residues. CDR3 in DNA: TGTGCCAGCAGCTTGGGTGAAAAGCAGTTCTTC. Protein sequence: CASSLGEKQFF.

The chain has TRBV7-9 and TRBJ2-1; 10 bases are a match to TRBD1. This CDR3 spans 15 amino acids. After removal of 1 base from V and 7 bases from J, the junction contained 4 bases not matched to a gene. Germline V gene data show CDR1 as SEHNR and CDR2 as FQNEAQ (reference sequence). Here the CDR3 reads CASSLGTGGMNEQFF. The DNA of the CDR3 is TGTGCCAGCAGCTTAGGGACAGGGGGTATGAATGAGCAGTTCTTC. Full variable domain (rest looked up from reference TRBV7-9 and TRBJ2-1): DTGVSQNPRHKITKRGQNVTFRCDPISEHNRLYWYRQTLGQGPEFLTYFQNEAQLEKSRLLSDRFSAERPKGSFSTLEIQRTEQGDSAMYLCASSLGTGGMNEQFFGPGTRLTVL.

The rearrangement uses TRBV7-2 and TRBJ1-1, with TRBD1 matching 7 bases. Germline trimming cut 5 bases from V and 4 bases from J; bases unmatched to any gene: 4. This CDR3 is built from 13 residues. Germline-derived CDR1 and CDR2 are SGHTA and FQGNSA. CDR3 amino acids: CASSPGTVTEAFF. For the CDR3, the DNA is TGTGCCAGCAGCCCAGGGACAGTCACTGAAGCTTTCTTT.

The chain recombines TRBV7-2 with TRBJ2-7; D gene unclear. Per germline, CDR1 SGHTA and CDR2 FQGNSA. This CDR3 region has 13 residues. V was pared by 6 bases and J by 0 bases, with 9 bases between. In DNA form, the CDR3 reads TGTGCCAGCAGATGGACGGCCTCCTACGAGCAGTACTTC. Residues: CASRWTASYEQYF.

This chain connects TRBV5-1 to TRBJ2-2; 8 nucleotides agree with TRBD1. The CDR3 extends over 17 amino acids. Per the germline V gene, CDR1 is SGHRS and CDR2 is YFSETQ. J lost 3 bases, V lost 0 bases, and 7 bases had no gene match. In DNA form, the CDR3 reads TGCGCCAGCAGCTTGGCCTCGGACAGGGTCGACACCGGGGAGCTGTTTTTT. Its translation: CASSLASDRVDTGELFF.

This rearrangement joins TRBV4-1 to TRBJ2-7; TRBD1 matches 11 bases. CDR1 and CDR2 (germline): MGHRA, YSYEKL. This CDR3 spans 15 amino acids. V shed 3 bases, J shed 2 bases, and the junction held 3 bases outside the gene matches. Here the CDR3 DNA reads TGCGCCAGCAGCCAGGGGACAGGGGGGACCTACGAGCAGTACTTC. Amino acid sequence: CASSQGTGGTYEQYF.

This clone is a singleton in its sample. This sequence joins TRBV27 and TRBJ2-3, with 16 nucleotides matching TRBD2. The ends lost 5 bases at V and 2 bases at J; junction bases unmatched: 4. There are 17 residues in the CDR3. Germline CDR1 is MNHEY and CDR2 is SMNVEV (reference sequence). The CDR3 here is CASSMGLAGGPTDTQYF. The CDR3 DNA sequence: TGTGCCAGCAGTATGGGACTAGCGGGAGGGCCCACAGATACGCAGTATTTT.

The chain recombines TRBV11-3 with TRBJ2-5; 8 nucleotides align to TRBD1. Germline assignment: CDR1 SGHNT and CDR2 YENEEA. The CDR3 is 15 amino acids. Losses at the gene ends were 0 bases for V and 6 bases for J; bases not matched to a gene: 6. CDR3 in DNA: TGTGCCAGCAGCTTAGACCCTGGACAGGGAAAGACCCAGTACTTC. Its protein is CASSLDPGQGKTQYF.

In regard to this clone: The germline gene is not matched at one end of the junction; a read error may be the cause. The J gene is TRBJ1-2, the V gene TRBV16; 12 positions match TRBD1. CDR3 size: 15 residues. From germline, CDR1 is KGHSY and CDR2 FQNENV. In DNA, the CDR3 is TGTGCCAGCGGCCATAGCCGGGACAGGGGGCATGGCTACACCTTC. This gives the protein CASGHSRDRGHGYTF. Full variable domain (missing parts from reference TRBV16 and TRBJ1-2): GEEVAQTPKHLVRGEGQKAKLYCAPIKGHSYVFWYQQVLKNEFKFLISFQNENVFDETGMPKERFSAKCLPNSPCSLEIQATKLEDSAVYFCASGHSRDRGHGYTFGSGTRLTVV.

The chain joins TRBV28 to TRBJ1-2; perhaps TRBD1 as D (6 bases). The V and J ends lost 6 bases and 4 bases respectively, with 6 bases between them. CDR3 length: 11 amino acids. The germline V gene encodes CDR1 MDHEN and CDR2 SYDVKM. The CDR3 nucleotides are TGTGCCAGCAGACAGGGCTATGGCTACACCTTC. Translation gives CASRQGYGYTF.

The V gene is TRBV4-1, the J gene TRBJ2-5, with D unclear. The tail of the sequence fits TRBJ2-7 better, so the J call may be wrong. Looked up from germline, CDR1 is MGHRA and CDR2 is YSYEKL. This CDR3 has 18 residues. CDR3 protein: CASSRDPPSTDSSYEQYF. The CDR3 region has the DNA TGCGCCAGCAGCCGCGACCCCCCCTCGACGGATAGCTCCTACGAGCAGTACTTC.

The chain uses TRBV28 and TRBJ2-5, with D possibly being TRBD2 (5 bases). Near its end, the DNA agrees better with TRBJ2-7, so the J call may be wrong. This CDR3 is 16 amino acids long. The germline CDR1 and CDR2 sequences are MDHEN and SYDVKM. The CDR3 coding sequence is TGTGCCAGCAGTTTTTCGGGCCCCCTGGGAGAAGACGAGCAGTACTTC. It encodes CASSFSGPLGEDEQYF.

The V gene is TRBV6-5, the J gene TRBJ1-2; 10 bases are shared with TRBD1. Germline CDR1 MNHEY, CDR2 SVGAGI. The CDR3 runs to 14 residues. V lost 6 bases to trimming and J lost 4 bases; unmatched junction nucleotides: 5. The CDR3 region is CASRDRGLGYGYTF. CDR3 DNA: TGTGCCAGCAGAGACAGGGGGCTCGGCTATGGCTACACCTTC.

The chain links TRBV5-6 to TRBJ2-7, with 8 bases aligning to TRBD2. The CDR3 is 14 residues long. CDR1 and CDR2 (germline): SGHDT, YYEEEE. The J segment lost 6 bases and the V segment lost 2 bases, leaving 7 bases of the junction unmatched. The CDR3 spells CASSFGLAGSEQYF. CDR3 nucleotide sequence: TGTGCCAGCAGCTTCGGACTAGCAGGAAGCGAGCAGTACTTC.

The rearrangement links TRBV4-1 to TRBJ2-1; 7 bases are a match to TRBD2. Germline CDR1 MGHRA, CDR2 YSYEKL. The CDR3 is made up of 16 amino acids. Trimming at V came to 0 bases and at J to 4 bases, leaving 6 bases not matched to a gene. CDR3 nucleotides: TGCGCCAGCAGCCAAGATGCGGGGGTGGTTTACAATGAGCAGTTCTTC. This gives the protein CASSQDAGVVYNEQFF.

This sequence joins TRBV28 and TRBJ2-1; D is unresolved. Trimming stripped 5 bases from V and 3 bases from J, with 26 bases between. The germline gives CDR1 MDHEN, CDR2 SYDVKM. This CDR3 region has 19 residues. The CDR3 DNA reads TGTGCCAGCAGTCTCCTCCCCGGGCAGGTCTCGTTTTACTACAATGAGCAGTTCTTC. Translated, it gives CASSLLPGQVSFYYNEQFF.

This clone occurred once. The chain joins TRBV9 to TRBJ1-2; no clear D gene. CDR1 and CDR2 from the germline V gene are SGDLS and YYNGEE. The CDR3 runs to 12 residues. V lost 3 bases, J lost 5 bases, and 8 bases lay in between. The CDR3 DNA sequence: TGTGCCAGCAGCGATACTCTTTATGGCTACACCTTC. This gives the protein CASSDTLYGYTF. Based on the CDR3 plus reference TRBV9 and TRBJ1-2, the full variable domain is DSGVTQTPKHLITATGQRVTLRCSPRSGDLSVYWYQQSLDQGLQFLIQYYNGEERAKGNILERFSAQQFPDLHSELNLSSLELGDSALYFCASSDTLYGYTFGSGTRLTVV.

This clone occurred once. The J gene is TRBJ1-2, the V gene TRBV5-4; the D is unclear. With 3 bases removed from V and 7 bases from J, the gap between germline ends came to 16 bases. CDR3 length: 14 amino acids. Per germline, CDR1 SGHNT and CDR2 YYREEE (reference sequence). CDR3 residues: CASSSPWQLSGYTF. CDR3 coding DNA: TGTGCCAGCAGCTCCCCGTGGCAGCTCTCTGGCTACACCTTC. Drawing the rest from reference TRBV5-4 and TRBJ1-2, the complete variable domain is ETGVTQSPTHLIKTRGQQVTLRCSSQSGHNTVSWYQQALGQGPQFIFQYYREEENGRGNFPPRFSGLQFPNYSSELNVNALELDDSALYLCASSSPWQLSGYTFGSGTRLTVV.

This clone was seen a single time. The germline gene is not matched at one end of the junction; a read error may be the cause. CDR3 in DNA: TGTGCCAGCAGCATAACCGGGACAGGGAGTCTAGCGGGAGTGGATGAGCAGTTCTTC. Translating gives CASSITGTGSLAGVDEQFF. This chain connects TRBV7-3 to TRBJ2-1; possible D gene TRBD2, 10 bases. The length of the CDR3 is 19 residues. Germline CDR1 SGHTA, CDR2 FQGTGA.

The chain employs TRBV27 and TRBJ2-2; D is undetermined. The CDR3 has 15 amino acids. Deletions cut 6 bases from V and 5 bases from J, with 16 bases between. Germline CDR1 is MNHEY and CDR2 is SMNVEV (reference sequence). The DNA of the CDR3 is TGTGCCAGCAGCCTAATGGCTAGTAATACCGGGGAGCTGTTTTTT. Protein sequence: CASSLMASNTGELFF.

The rearrangement uses TRBV6-6 and TRBJ2-1; 13 nucleotides match TRBD2. This CDR3 is 14 amino acids long. V lost 5 bases to trimming and J lost 9 bases; unmatched junction nucleotides: 4. From germline, CDR1 is MNHNY and CDR2 SVGAGI (reference sequence). The CDR3 sequence is CASSRGLAGSEQFF. The DNA for the CDR3 is TGTGCCAGCAGTAGGGGACTAGCGGGAAGTGAGCAGTTCTTC.

CDR3 coding DNA: TGTGCCAGCCTTAGAGGTGGGGAGAACACTGAAGCTTTCTTT. Protein sequence: CASLRGGENTEAFF. The gene calls are TRBV11-2 and TRBJ1-1; D call uncertain. Trimming stripped 8 bases from V and 1 base from J, with 14 bases between. Germline values: CDR1 SGHAT, CDR2 FQNNGV. There are 14 residues in the CDR3.

The V call is TRBV6-1, the J call TRBJ2-7; perhaps TRBD1 as D (5 bases). This CDR3 comprises 14 residues. The germline gives CDR1 MNHNS, CDR2 SASEGT. V was clipped by 0 bases and J by 0 bases, with 6 bases between them. CDR3 nucleotide sequence: TGTGCCAGCAGTGAAGCGACAGACTCCTACGAGCAGTACTTC. Amino acids: CASSEATDSYEQYF.

This clone came up a few times. CDR3 in DNA: TGTGCCAGCTCACCGTCCGGGGACTTCACAGATACGCAGTATTTT. This encodes CASSPSGDFTDTQYF. The V call is TRBV18, the J call TRBJ2-3; D possibly corresponds to TRBD2 (6 bases). The CDR3 runs to 15 residues. Germline CDR1 KGHSH, CDR2 LQKENI. The V gene lost 3 bases and the J gene lost 2 bases, with 12 bases spanning the gap. The whole variable domain, remainder taken from reference TRBV18 and TRBJ2-3, is NAGVMQNPRHLVRRRGQEARLRCSPMKGHSHVYWYRQLPEEGLKFMVYLQKENIIDESGMPKERFSAEFPKEGPSILRIQQVVRGDSAAYFCASSPSGDFTDTQYFGPGTRLTVL.

CDR3 DNA: TGTGCCAGCAGTCCAACTCGAGCCGAGCAGTACTTC. Its translation is CASSPTRAEQYF. This chain uses TRBV27 with TRBJ2-7; D gene unclear. The germline gives CDR1 MNHEY, CDR2 SMNVEV (reference sequence). The CDR3 loop spans 12 amino acids. Trimming pared 5 bases from V and 6 bases from J, leaving 11 bases between.

CDR3 loop: CASSIQLASQETQYF. The CDR3, as DNA: TGTGCCAGTAGTATCCAACTGGCTAGCCAAGAGACCCAGTACTTC. The chain uses TRBV19 and TRBJ2-5; D uncertain. Germline V CDR1 and CDR2: LNHDA, SQIVND (reference sequence). The CDR3 is made up of 15 amino acids. V dropped 3 bases and J dropped 1 base, with 12 bases sitting between them.

The rearrangement links TRBV6-5 to TRBJ2-5; TRBD2 matches 10 bases. The CDR3 contains 13 residues. Germline V CDR1 and CDR2: MNHEY, SVGAGI. With V trimmed by 6 bases and J by 5 bases, 3 bases remained unmatched. The CDR3 nucleotides read TGTGCCAGCAGACTAGCGGGATGGGAGACCCAGTACTTC. Its translation: CASRLAGWETQYF.

The chain links TRBV5-8 to TRBJ2-3, with D perhaps TRBD1 (5 bases). Germline-derived CDR1 and CDR2 are SGHTS and YDEGEE. V was pared by 4 bases and J by 5 bases, with 17 bases between. There are 15 residues in the CDR3. The CDR3 is CASSVGWGPRDTQYF. The DNA for the CDR3 is TGTGCCAGCAGCGTGGGGTGGGGCCCGCGAGATACGCAGTATTTT. The whole variable domain, remainder taken from reference TRBV5-8 and TRBJ2-3, is EAGVTQSPTHLIKTRGQQATLRCSPISGHTSVYWYQQALGLGLQFLLWYDEGEERNRGNFPPRFSGRQFPNYSSELNVNALELEDSALYLCASSVGWGPRDTQYFGPGTRLTVL.